These 13 T cell receptor beta chains came from one sample sequenced in a study of T cells in Graves' hyperthyroidism and ophthalmopathy. Amplification of TCR beta CDR3 regions used RNA as the template. A first-round RT-PCR of the TCR CDR3 used the HTBI primer set. Using its own MiXCR run on the multiplex PCR reads, TCRdb lists one record per CDR3 protein. This table has about 380,000 distinct CDR3 sequences, around 13% appearing once. Sequencing used blood. The receptors stem from a woman aged 55-69 years with Graves' hyperthyroidism.

This clonotype was found many times. This chain uses TRBV28 with TRBJ1-1, with 8 bases that match TRBD1. Germline CDR1 and CDR2: MDHEN and SYDVKM. V was clipped by 5 bases and J by 1 base; unmatched bases: 3. There are 14 residues in the CDR3. DNA of the CDR3: TGTGCCAGCAGTCACGGACAGGGGAACACTGAAGCTTTCTTT. Its protein product is CASSHGQGNTEAFF.

V is TRBV29-1 and J is TRBJ2-1; 10 bases are a match to TRBD2. This CDR3 has 14 amino acids. In germline, CDR1 is SQVTM, CDR2 ANQGSEA. CDR3 protein: CGGGLAVRGNEQFF. The DNA for the CDR3 is TGCGGCGGCGGACTAGCGGTGCGTGGCAATGAGCAGTTCTTC.

This clonotype showed up just a few times. The chain has TRBV5-1 and TRBJ1-4; D is ambiguous. The V and J ends lost 2 bases and 0 bases respectively, with 8 bases between them. The CDR3 extends over 15 amino acids. Germline assignment: CDR1 SGHRS and CDR2 YFSETQ. Written as DNA, the CDR3 is TGCGCCAGCAGCTTCGAGCCAGCAACTAATGAAAAACTGTTTTTT. Translating it yields CASSFEPATNEKLFF.

This clonotype appeared many times. The J gene is TRBJ1-1, the V gene TRBV28; D gene uncertain. V lost 7 bases and J 0 bases, leaving 3 bases between the germline ends. The CDR3 sequence is 11 residues long. The germline CDR1 and CDR2 sequences are MDHEN and SYDVKM. CDR3 sequence: CASTLNTEAFF. DNA for the CDR3: TGTGCCAGCACCTTGAACACTGAAGCTTTCTTT.

Ten or more counts support this clonotype. The V call is TRBV20-1, the J call TRBJ2-7; D might be TRBD1 (5 bases). The CDR3 has 12 amino acids. The V and J ends lost 3 bases and 3 bases respectively, with 9 bases between them. Germline CDR1 reads DFQATT; CDR2 reads SNEGSKA (reference sequence). The CDR3 loop is CSARGRRYEQYF. The CDR3, as DNA: TGCAGTGCTAGGGGGCGGCGCTACGAGCAGTACTTC.

As to this clonotype: The junction shows a germline mismatch at one end, possibly a read error. CDR3 sequence: CASSLSSNNEQFF. CDR3 sequence (DNA): TGTGCTAGCAGCTTAAGCAGCAACAATGAGCAGTTCTTC. The J gene is TRBJ2-1, the V gene TRBV7-7, with D uncertain. CDR1 and CDR2 from the germline V gene are SSHAT and FNYEAQ (reference sequence). CDR3 length: 13 residues.

The sample holds many counts of this clonotype. The rearrangement uses TRBV9 and TRBJ1-3, with no clear D. This CDR3 has 17 amino acids. The germline V gene has CDR1 SGDLS and CDR2 YYNGEE. Trimming shortened V by 1 base and J by 0 bases, and 14 bases separated the two germline ends. The CDR3 DNA is TGTGCCAGCAGCGTAACCCCACTTCCAATCTCTGGAAACACCATATATTTT. Protein: CASSVTPLPISGNTIYF.

This clonotype has just a few counts. CDR3 nucleotides: TGTGCCTGGAACGCTAGCGGGAAAGGGGAGACCCAGTACTTC. This codes for CAWNASGKGETQYF. The genes are TRBV30 and TRBJ2-5; 9 bases agree with TRBD2. The V segment lost 4 bases and the J segment 5 bases; nucleotides outside the gene matches: 8. The germline V gene encodes CDR1 GTSNPN and CDR2 SVGIG (reference sequence). This CDR3 comprises 14 residues.

The chain joins TRBV5-4 to TRBJ2-3; 7 nucleotides align to TRBD2. The CDR3 runs 16 residues. Germline V lookup: CDR1 SGHNT, CDR2 YYREEE (reference sequence). V shed 0 bases and J 2 bases; nucleotides not matched to a gene: 6. CDR3 amino acids: CASSLGGRGITDTQYF. DNA for the CDR3: TGTGCCAGCAGCTTGGGCGGGAGAGGTATCACAGATACGCAGTATTTT.

In its sample, this clonotype was seen a few times. The chain joins TRBV7-9 to TRBJ1-6; no firm D call. The CDR3 covers 15 residues. V lost 2 bases and J 7 bases, leaving 12 bases between the germline ends. Germline loops: CDR1 SEHNR, CDR2 FQNEAQ (reference sequence). The CDR3 DNA follows: TGTGCCAGCAGCTTAACAGCAGGAAACAATTCACCCCTCCACTTT. Residues: CASSLTAGNNSPLHF.

V usage is TRBV19 and J usage is TRBJ1-1; no reliable D call. The CDR3 contains 14 residues. The ends were cut back, 3 bases at V and 1 base at J, with 9 bases in the middle. CDR1 and CDR2 from the germline V gene are LNHDA and SQIVND (reference sequence). Here the CDR3 reads CASSIGHQNTEAFF. In nucleotides, the CDR3 is TGTGCCAGTAGTATTGGCCATCAGAACACTGAAGCTTTCTTT.

About this clonotype itself: A much more abundant neighbour one base away suggests this may be a read error. The chain recombines TRBV12-3 or TRBV12-4 with TRBJ2-3; no reliable D call. The CDR3 length is 11 residues. The germline V and J ends were trimmed by 11 bases and 2 bases, with 8 bases remaining between them. The CDR3 spells CAGQITDTQYF. CDR3 coding DNA: TGTGCCGGCCAGATCACAGATACGCAGTATTTT.

The chain employs TRBV20-1 and TRBJ1-6, with TRBD1 matching 8 bases. This CDR3 contains 13 residues. V gave up 5 bases and J gave up 7 bases; unmatched junction bases: 4. Germline values: CDR1 DFQATT, CDR2 SNEGSKA (reference sequence). The CDR3 here is CSAGTGENSPLHF. CDR3 nucleotide sequence: TGCAGTGCTGGGACAGGCGAGAATTCACCCCTCCACTTT.